These 30 T cell receptor beta chains originate from one sample sequenced in a study of cytomegalovirus exposure and HLA in healthy donors. Primers included in the PCR were 60 Vbeta and 13 Jbeta primers. Here immunoSEQ multiplex PCR was the method, and the copy in TCRdb shows in-frame clones only, minus some. The sample yields 65,000 to 90,000 clones, around 82% seen once. The sequenced sample was PBMCs. The receptors originated from a man in his late teens or twenties in good health and CMV-seronegative.

The chain has TRBV5-8 and TRBJ2-5; D ambiguous. TRBJ2-7 matches the DNA end more closely, so the J call is doubtful. The CDR3 length is 15 residues. Germline V gives CDR1 SGHTS, CDR2 YDEGEE. DNA for the CDR3: TGTGCCAGCAGCTCAATAAAATTAGACGGACACGAGCAGTACTTC. The encoded protein is CASSSIKLDGHEQYF.

The chain has TRBV29-1 and TRBJ1-4, with 8 bases matching TRBD1. V lost 7 bases, J lost 7 bases, and 11 bases stayed unmatched. This CDR3 has 14 amino acids. Germline V lookup: CDR1 SQVTM, CDR2 ANQGSEA. The CDR3 region has the DNA TGCAGCGCGGGAGGAGGACAGGGTGGTGAAAAACTGTTTTTT. It is translated as CSAGGGQGGEKLFF.

The CDR3: CASSLPQMNTEAFF. CDR3 sequence (DNA): TGTGCCAGCAGTTTGCCACAGATGAACACTGAAGCTTTCTTT. The chain links TRBV28 to TRBJ1-1; D unresolved. Trimming shortened V by 3 bases and J by 0 bases, and 8 bases separated the two germline ends. Germline V gives CDR1 MDHEN, CDR2 SYDVKM. The CDR3 extends over 14 amino acids. Full variable domain (rest looked up from reference TRBV28 and TRBJ1-1): DVKVTQSSRYLVKRTGEKVFLECVQDMDHENMFWYRQDPGLGLRLIYFSYDVKMKEKGDIPEGYSVSREKKERFSLILESASTNQTSMYLCASSLPQMNTEAFFGQGTRLTVV.

The chain couples TRBV18 to TRBJ2-5; 8 bases fit TRBD2. This CDR3 spans 15 amino acids. The trim removed 1 base at V and 0 bases at J, leaving 1 base unmatched. Germline V CDR1 and CDR2: KGHSH, LQKENI. CDR3 region: CASSPLAGNQETQYF. CDR3 DNA: TGTGCCAGCTCACCACTAGCGGGGAACCAAGAGACCCAGTACTTC.

This chain uses TRBV30 with TRBJ2-7; weak D call: TRBD1 (5 bases). The CDR3 length is 13 residues. Trimming shortened V by 2 bases and J by 0 bases, and 8 bases separated the two germline ends. In germline, CDR1 is GTSNPN, CDR2 SVGIG (reference sequence). This CDR3 reads CAWSTGNSYEQYF. CDR3 bases: TGTGCCTGGAGTACAGGAAACTCCTACGAGCAGTACTTC.

The CDR3 coding sequence is TGTGCCAGCACTCCTGCCAAAGGGGCGGCTGGGGCCAACGTCCTGACTTTC. Its translation is CASTPAKGAAGANVLTF. V gene TRBV5-4 combines with J gene TRBJ2-6; a possible D gene is TRBD1 (5 bases). Germline V gives CDR1 SGHNT, CDR2 YYREEE (reference sequence). The CDR3 has 17 amino acids. Deletions cut 6 bases from V and 2 bases from J, with 18 bases between.

This chain connects TRBV7-2 to TRBJ2-2; 8 bases are a match to TRBD1. CDR3 length equals 16 residues. Per the germline V gene, CDR1 is SGHTA and CDR2 is FQGNSA. The V segment lost 5 bases and the J segment 5 bases; nucleotides outside the gene matches: 10. CDR3 DNA: TGTGCCAGCAGCACTCAGGGGGCTCCCGGGACCGGGGAGCTGTTTTTT. Protein: CASSTQGAPGTGELFF. Filled out from reference TRBV7-2 and TRBJ2-2, the complete variable domain reads GAGVSQSPSNKVTEKGKDVELRCDPISGHTALYWYRQSLGQGLEFLIYFQGNSAPDKSGLPSDRFSAERTGGSVSTLTIQRTQQEDSAVYLCASSTQGAPGTGELFFGEGSRLTVL.

The chain uses TRBV7-3 and TRBJ2-5; D is ambiguous. Trimming shortened V by 5 bases and J by 2 bases, and 9 bases separated the two germline ends. Germline values: CDR1 SGHTA, CDR2 FQGTGA. The CDR3 loop spans 13 amino acids. CDR3 loop: CASSPGWQETQYF. For the CDR3, the DNA is TGTGCCAGCAGCCCGGGTTGGCAAGAGACCCAGTACTTC.

The V call is TRBV6-4, the J call TRBJ1-1, with a tentative D call TRBD1 (5 bases). CDR1 and CDR2 (germline): MRHNA, SNTAGT. V was clipped by 4 bases and J by 2 bases, with 11 bases between them. The CDR3 runs to 14 residues. CDR3 loop: CASSAFTGNTEAFF. CDR3 DNA: TGTGCCAGCAGTGCTTTTACAGGAAACACTGAAGCTTTCTTT.

The genes are TRBV2 and TRBJ2-5; 16 bases agree with TRBD2. V lost 4 bases and J lost 4; bases outside the gene matches: 12. This CDR3 is built from 19 residues. Germline V gives CDR1 SNHLY, CDR2 FYNNEI. As DNA, the CDR3 is TGTGCCAGCAGTGGGGGACTAGCGGGGGGGAACCAGTCCCCAGAGACCCAGTACTTC. Translated, it gives CASSGGLAGGNQSPETQYF.

V usage is TRBV9 and J usage is TRBJ2-7, with D tentatively TRBD2 (5 bases). The ends were cut back, 4 bases at V and 5 bases at J, with 22 bases in the middle. This CDR3 comprises 16 residues. Germline-derived CDR1 and CDR2 are SGDLS and YYNGEE. CDR3 in DNA: TGTGCCAGCAGCCCCGATAGCAGAGGGAGCTGGAACGAGCAGTACTTC. Residues: CASSPDSRGSWNEQYF.

The rearrangement links TRBV9 to TRBJ1-3; TRBD1 matches 9 bases. This CDR3 is 17 amino acids long. V lost 4 bases and J lost 4; bases outside the gene matches: 12. CDR1 SGDLS and CDR2 YYNGEE come from the germline V gene. CDR3 residues: CASSISRDRVYGNTIYF. In DNA form, the CDR3 reads TGTGCCAGCAGCATTAGCCGGGACAGGGTTTACGGAAACACCATATATTTT. Variable domain in full (rest from reference TRBV9 and TRBJ1-3): DSGVTQTPKHLITATGQRVTLRCSPRSGDLSVYWYQQSLDQGLQFLIQYYNGEERAKGNILERFSAQQFPDLHSELNLSSLELGDSALYFCASSISRDRVYGNTIYFGEGSWLTVV.

The chain uses TRBV15 and TRBJ1-1; possibly TRBD1 for D (5 bases). CDR3 size: 16 residues. Trimming removed 1 base from V and 4 bases from J, with 16 bases in between. In germline, CDR1 is LNHNV, CDR2 YYDKDF (reference sequence). Here the CDR3 reads CATSRGGRVEVTEAFF. The CDR3 DNA reads as TGTGCCACCAGCAGAGGAGGCAGGGTTGAGGTCACTGAAGCTTTCTTT.

The rearrangement joins TRBV23-1 to TRBJ2-7, with 7 bases identical to TRBD2. TRBV23-1 is an open reading frame whose function is uncertain. With 0 bases clipped from V and 3 bases from J, the junction kept 5 bases outside the gene matches. CDR3 length: 15 amino acids. CDR3 DNA: TGCGCCAGCAGTCAATCTTCTGGGGGGGACTACGAGCAGTACTTC. Its translation: CASSQSSGGDYEQYF.

The chain couples TRBV6-5 to TRBJ2-7; a weak D match, TRBD2 (7 bases). Germline assignment: CDR1 MNHEY and CDR2 SVGAGI. This CDR3 has 15 amino acids. Trimming removed 5 bases at V and 0 bases at J, with 14 bases between. The CDR3 loop reads CASSQPGGISYEQYF. The DNA for the CDR3 is TGTGCCAGCAGTCAACCGGGGGGCATCTCCTACGAGCAGTACTTC.

The chain has TRBV5-1 and TRBJ2-2, with 7 bases lining up with TRBD2. Losses at the gene ends were 2 bases for V and 0 bases for J; bases not matched to a gene: 7. In germline, CDR1 is SGHRS, CDR2 YFSETQ. This CDR3 is 17 amino acids long. The CDR3 sequence is CASSFFGGSTNTGELFF. The CDR3 DNA follows: TGCGCCAGCAGCTTCTTTGGCGGGAGCACGAACACCGGGGAGCTGTTTTTT. Complete variable domain (other parts from reference TRBV5-1 and TRBJ2-2): KAGVTQTPRYLIKTRGQQVTLSCSPISGHRSVSWYQQTPGQGLQFLFEYFSETQRNKGNFPGRFSGRQFSNSRSEMNVSTLELGDSALYLCASSFFGGSTNTGELFFGEGSRLTVL.

The chain is built from TRBV5-1 and TRBJ2-1; perhaps TRBD1 as D (6 bases). Trimming pared 2 bases from V and 1 base from J, leaving 10 bases between. The CDR3 is 15 amino acids. Germline assignment: CDR1 SGHRS and CDR2 YFSETQ. This CDR3 is CASSFPRGSYNEQFF. CDR3 nucleotides: TGCGCCAGCAGCTTTCCCAGGGGATCCTACAATGAGCAGTTCTTC.

The genes are TRBV7-6 and TRBJ2-5; D unresolved. The ends were cut back, 1 base at V and 5 bases at J, with 11 bases in the middle. This CDR3 contains 14 residues. The germline V gene has CDR1 SGHVS and CDR2 FNYEAQ. CDR3 coding DNA: TGTGCCAGCAGCTTAGGGTCCGGTCTCGAGACCCAGTACTTC. Translated: CASSLGSGLETQYF.

The V call is TRBV7-9, the J call TRBJ2-5; 7 bases map to TRBD1. CDR3 length equals 14 residues. The V segment lost 6 bases and the J segment 2 bases; nucleotides outside the gene matches: 6. Looked up from germline, CDR1 is SEHNR and CDR2 is FQNEAQ (reference sequence). CDR3 amino acids: CASRTGLVQETQYF. The CDR3 region has the DNA TGTGCCAGCAGGACAGGGTTGGTGCAAGAGACCCAGTACTTC.

The chain employs TRBV7-6 and TRBJ1-2; 8 positions agree with TRBD1. The V and J ends lost 5 bases and 4 bases, in that order; junction bases with no gene match: 9. Germline V gene sequence: CDR1 SGHVS, CDR2 FNYEAQ. The CDR3 covers 15 residues. The CDR3 DNA follows: TGTGCCAGCAGCCAGGGGGCAGGGGATAGCTATGGCTACACCTTC. Translation: CASSQGAGDSYGYTF.

V gene TRBV29-1 combines with J gene TRBJ2-7; D may be TRBD2 (5 bases). Germline V CDR1 and CDR2: SQVTM, ANQGSEA. The V and J ends lost 7 bases and 2 bases respectively, with 12 bases between them. The length of the CDR3 is 12 residues. The CDR3 nucleotides are TGCAGCGCAGAGGGAGCGACCTACGAGCAGTACTTC. The encoded protein is CSAEGATYEQYF.

The V call is TRBV4-1, the J call TRBJ1-1; a possible D gene is TRBD1 (5 bases). The germline V and J ends were trimmed by 3 bases and 0 bases, with 8 bases remaining between them. Germline assignment: CDR1 MGHRA and CDR2 YSYEKL. The CDR3 consists of 14 residues. Here the CDR3 reads CASSQGGMNTEAFF. CDR3 bases: TGCGCCAGCAGCCAGGGGGGTATGAACACTGAAGCTTTCTTT.

The chain couples TRBV5-1 to TRBJ2-5; D gene unclear. The V gene's germline CDR1 is SGHRS and CDR2 YFSETQ. V lost 0 bases and J lost 5, with 11 bases in between. The CDR3 is 14 amino acids. The CDR3 sequence is CASSLELDMETQYF. The CDR3 nucleotides read TGCGCCAGCAGCTTGGAACTTGATATGGAGACCCAGTACTTC.

The chain joins TRBV4-1 to TRBJ1-5, with 10 bases lining up with TRBD1. The germline gives CDR1 MGHRA, CDR2 YSYEKL. Germline trimming cut 5 bases from V and 7 bases from J; bases unmatched to any gene: 5. The CDR3 has 14 amino acids. This CDR3 reads CASSRDRGFQPQHF. CDR3 nucleotide sequence: TGCGCCAGCAGCAGGGACAGGGGATTCCAGCCCCAGCATTTT.

This chain connects TRBV5-1 to TRBJ2-7; possibly TRBD2 for D (6 bases). In germline, CDR1 is SGHRS, CDR2 YFSETQ. Between the trimmed V and J ends, which lost 4 bases and 6 bases, there was a span of 14 bases. CDR3 size: 13 residues. Written as DNA, the CDR3 is TGCGCCAGCAGCAATCAAGGGACTGGCGAGCAGTACTTC. Translated: CASSNQGTGEQYF.

The J gene is TRBJ2-7, the V gene TRBV11-2; possible D gene TRBD1, 5 bases. Germline loops: CDR1 SGHAT, CDR2 FQNNGV. The CDR3 has 15 amino acids. Trimming stripped 0 bases from V and 2 bases from J, with 11 bases between. CDR3 DNA: TGTGCCAGCAGCTTAGACCGCATGGGGCCCTACGAGCAGTACTTC. It is translated as CASSLDRMGPYEQYF.

This clone was observed a handful of times. This chain links TRBV27 with TRBJ2-7; 7 bases agree with TRBD1. Germline assignment: CDR1 MNHEY and CDR2 SMNVEV (reference sequence). The CDR3 has 14 amino acids. Trimming took 5 bases from V and 2 from J; bases not matched to a gene: 6. The CDR3 bases are TGTGCCAGCAGTCCCGGGGACAGCACCTACGAGCAGTACTTC. Its protein product is CASSPGDSTYEQYF.

This sequence joins TRBV7-9 and TRBJ1-1; D may be TRBD1 (5 bases). Germline V gene lookup returns CDR1 SEHNR and CDR2 FQNEAQ (reference sequence). The CDR3 totals 13 residues. V shed 5 bases and J shed 0 bases, with 7 bases lying between them. The DNA for the CDR3 is TGTGCCAGCAGCATGACAGTGAACACTGAAGCTTTCTTT. Its translation: CASSMTVNTEAFF.

The chain recombines TRBV7-9 with TRBJ1-6; TRBD1 is a possible D gene (5 bases). The CDR3 has 16 amino acids. The V gene lost 1 base and the J gene lost 8 bases, with 15 bases spanning the gap. CDR1 and CDR2 from the germline V gene are SEHNR and FQNEAQ (reference sequence). The CDR3 bases are TGTGCCAGCAGCTTAGGCTTAGGACAAAATTATTCACCCCTCCACTTT. It codes for CASSLGLGQNYSPLHF.

The chain links TRBV7-2 to TRBJ2-3; no clear D gene. This CDR3 is built from 13 residues. Germline V gene lookup returns CDR1 SGHTA and CDR2 FQGNSA. Trimming removed 5 bases at V and 6 bases at J, with 12 bases between. The CDR3 DNA reads as TGTGCCAGCAGCCCTACCGCGAGGGATACGCAGTATTTT. Its protein is CASSPTARDTQYF.